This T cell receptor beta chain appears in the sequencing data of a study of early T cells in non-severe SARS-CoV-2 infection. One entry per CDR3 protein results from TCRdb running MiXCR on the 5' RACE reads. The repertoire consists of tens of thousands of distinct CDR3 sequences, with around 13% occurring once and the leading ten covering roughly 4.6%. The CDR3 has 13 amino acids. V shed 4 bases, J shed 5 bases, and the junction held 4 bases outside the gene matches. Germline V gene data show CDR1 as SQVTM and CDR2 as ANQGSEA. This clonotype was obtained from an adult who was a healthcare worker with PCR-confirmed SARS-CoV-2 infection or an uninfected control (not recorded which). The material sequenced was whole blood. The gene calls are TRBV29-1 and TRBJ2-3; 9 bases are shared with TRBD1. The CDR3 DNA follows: TGCAGCGTTGGGGGACAGGGTGGAGATACGCAGTATTTT. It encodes CSVGGQGGDTQYF.